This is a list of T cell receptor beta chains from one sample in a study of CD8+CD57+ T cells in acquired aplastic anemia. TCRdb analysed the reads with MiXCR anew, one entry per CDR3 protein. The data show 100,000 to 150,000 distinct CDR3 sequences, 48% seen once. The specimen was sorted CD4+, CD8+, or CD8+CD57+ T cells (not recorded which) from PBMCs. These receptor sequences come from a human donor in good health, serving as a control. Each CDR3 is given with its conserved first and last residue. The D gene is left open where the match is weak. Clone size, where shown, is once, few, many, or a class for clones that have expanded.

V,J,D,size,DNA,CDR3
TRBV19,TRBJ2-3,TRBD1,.,TGTGCCAGTACCCGGGACAGCCGCACAGATACGCAGTGTTTT,CASTRDSRTDTQCF
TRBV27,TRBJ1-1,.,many,TGTGCCAGCAGTTCAGGGTCCCTGAACACTGAAGCTTTCTTT,CASSSGSLNTEAFF
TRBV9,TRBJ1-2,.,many,TGTGCCAGCAGCGTCGGTCCCAACTATGGCTACACCTTC,CASSVGPNYGYTF
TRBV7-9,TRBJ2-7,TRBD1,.,TGTGCCAGCAGTTCCCGGACAGGGACCTACGGGCAGTACTTC,CASSSRTGTYGQYF
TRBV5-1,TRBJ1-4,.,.,TGCGCCAGCAGCCCGGGACGGGAAAATGAAAAACTGTTTTTT,CASSPGRENEKLFF
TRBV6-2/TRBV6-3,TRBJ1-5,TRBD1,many,TGTGCCAGCAGAGGGACAGGCGGGAGCAATCAGCCCCAGCATTTT,CASRGTGGSNQPQHF
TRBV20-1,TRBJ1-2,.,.,TGCAGTGCTAGTTGGCGGACATATGGCTACACCTTC,CSASWRTYGYTF
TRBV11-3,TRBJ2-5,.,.,TGTGCCAGCAGCCATGAGCTGAAGACCCAGTACTTC,CASSHELKTQYF
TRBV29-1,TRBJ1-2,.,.,TGCAGCGTTGCCCGGATGCGCGAGGGCTACACCTTC,CSVARMREGYTF
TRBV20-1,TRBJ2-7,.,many,TGCAGTGCTAGCTCCGGGCCGAGGGGATCCTACGAGCAGTACTTC,CSASSGPRGSYEQYF
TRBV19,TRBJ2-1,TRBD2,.,TGTGCCAGTAGGACTAGCGGGTTGTCGGTCAATGAGCAGTTCTTC,CASRTSGLSVNEQFF
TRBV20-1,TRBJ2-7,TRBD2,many,TGCAGTGCCGGGGGGGGCAGCTCCTACGAGCAGTACTTC,CSAGGGSSYEQYF
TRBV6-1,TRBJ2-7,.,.,TGTGCCAGCTCTCAAGTCGGGACACACTACGAGCAGTACTTC,CASSQVGTHYEQYF
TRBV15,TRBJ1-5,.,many,TGTGCCACCAGCAGAGATCGTACCCCAGGGGTTCTGCCCCAGCATTTT,CATSRDRTPGVLPQHF
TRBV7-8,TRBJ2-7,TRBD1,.,TGTGCCAGCAGCTTAGGAAGCCGACAGGGGATGTACGAGCAGTACTTC,CASSLGSRQGMYEQYF
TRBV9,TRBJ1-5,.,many,TGTGCCAGCAGCGTAAGGGGCACGGGTCAGCCCCAGCATTTT,CASSVRGTGQPQHF
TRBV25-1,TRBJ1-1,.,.,TGTGCCAGCAGTAAGACAGCCACAGGCACTGAAGCTTTCTTT,CASSKTATGTEAFF
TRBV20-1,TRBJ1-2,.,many,TGCAGTGCTAGAGTTTATGGGTATGGCTACACCTTC,CSARVYGYGYTF
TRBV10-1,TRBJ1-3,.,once,TGCGCCTGGAGCAGGGCTGGAAACACCATATATTTT,CAWSRAGNTIYF
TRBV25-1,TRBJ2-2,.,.,TGTGCCAGCACCGGACTCAACACCGGGGAGCTGTTTTTT,CASTGLNTGELFF
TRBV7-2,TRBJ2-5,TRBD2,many,TGTGCCAGCAGCCCCAGAGGCAGCGGGGGAGAGACCCAGTACTTC,CASSPRGSGGETQYF
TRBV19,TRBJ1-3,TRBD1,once,TGTGCCAGTGGCAGGACAGGGCAAACTGGAAACACCATATATTTT,CASGRTGQTGNTIYF
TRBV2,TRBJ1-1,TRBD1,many,TGTGCCAGCAGGGAGGGACAGCTGAACACTGAAGCTTTCTTT,CASREGQLNTEAFF
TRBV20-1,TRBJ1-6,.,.,TGCAGTGCTAGGAGAGGGTACGGCGGGGAGTCGCCCCTCCACTTT,CSARRGYGGESPLHF
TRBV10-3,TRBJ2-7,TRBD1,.,TGTGCCATCAGTGAGTCGCGGGGTGTGGGACAGGGTCACGAGCAGTACTTC,CAISESRGVGQGHEQYF
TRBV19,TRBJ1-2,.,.,TGTGCCAGTAGTATCAGGCGTTTATATGGCTACACCTTC,CASSIRRLYGYTF
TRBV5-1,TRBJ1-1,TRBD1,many,TGCGCCAGCAGCTTGGTGGGACAGGTGAACACTGAAGCTTTCTTT,CASSLVGQVNTEAFF
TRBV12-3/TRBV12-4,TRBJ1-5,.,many,TGTGCCAGCAGCGCTAACCGGGACGGTCGGCAGCCCCAGCATTTT,CASSANRDGRQPQHF
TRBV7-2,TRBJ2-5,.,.,TGTGCCAGCAGCCAGAGGGGCTCGGGAGAGACCCAGTACTTC,CASSQRGSGETQYF
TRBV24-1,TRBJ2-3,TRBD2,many,TGTGCCACCAGTGATTCCTCTAGCGGGTACACAGATACGCAGTATTTT,CATSDSSSGYTDTQYF
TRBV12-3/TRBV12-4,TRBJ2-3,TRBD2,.,TGTGCCAGCAGTTTGAGTGGACTAGCGGGGGTCACAGATACGCAGTATTTT,CASSLSGLAGVTDTQYF
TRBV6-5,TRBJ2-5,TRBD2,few,TGTGCCAGCAATTACTCGTTCCCTCGGGGGGGAGATCAAGAGACCCAGTACTTC,CASNYSFPRGGDQETQYF
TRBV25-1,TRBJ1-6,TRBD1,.,TGCGCCAGCAGCTCCACAGGGGAACGGAGTTCACCCCTCCACTTT,CASSSTGERSSPLHF
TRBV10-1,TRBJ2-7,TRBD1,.,TGTGCCAGCAGTGAAGTGACAGGGACCTCCTACGAGCAGTACTTC,CASSEVTGTSYEQYF
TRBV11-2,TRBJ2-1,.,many,TGTGCCAGCAGCTTAGTCGGGTGGATTCAGTCCTACAATGAGCAGTTCTTC,CASSLVGWIQSYNEQFF
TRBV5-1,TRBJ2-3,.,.,TGCGCCAGCAGCTTGGAGGGGGTGGGCACAGATACGCAGTATTTT,CASSLEGVGTDTQYF
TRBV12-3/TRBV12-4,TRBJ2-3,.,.,TGTGCCAGCGGTTTAGGTAGGCTAGCAGGTACGCAGTATTTT,CASGLGRLAGTQYF
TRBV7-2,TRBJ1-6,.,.,TGTGCCAGCAGCTGGGCCAGGCTGAATTCACCCCTCCACTTT,CASSWARLNSPLHF
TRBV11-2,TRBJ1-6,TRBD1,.,TGTGCCAGCAGTTTATCGACAGGGAGCAATTCACCCCTCCACTTT,CASSLSTGSNSPLHF
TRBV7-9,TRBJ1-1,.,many,TGTGCCAGCAGCTCGGGGGGTCGGGGGAACACTGAAGCTTTCTTT,CASSSGGRGNTEAFF
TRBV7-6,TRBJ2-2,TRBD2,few,TGTGCCAGCAGCGCAATTAGCGGGGGGATGAGCACCGGGGAGCTGTTTTTT,CASSAISGGMSTGELFF
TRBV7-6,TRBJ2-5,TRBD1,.,TGTGCCAGCAGCCCGCACGGGACAGGGCAAGAGACCCAGTACTTC,CASSPHGTGQETQYF
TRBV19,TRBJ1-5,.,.,TGTGCCAGTAGTACAAGGGTTCCTGAGCCCCAGCATTTT,CASSTRVPEPQHF
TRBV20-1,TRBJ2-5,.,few,TGCAGTGCTAAGGGGATCAGTGAGACCCAGTACTTC,CSAKGISETQYF
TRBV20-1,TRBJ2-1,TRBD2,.,TGCAGTGCCCTTGTATGGACTAGCGGGGGGGCCTACAATGAGCAGTTCTTC,CSALVWTSGGAYNEQFF
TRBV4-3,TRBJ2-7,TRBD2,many,TGCGCCAGCAGCCAAGAGAGGGGACTAGCGGCCTACGAGCAGTACTTC,CASSQERGLAAYEQYF
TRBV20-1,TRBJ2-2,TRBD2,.,TGCAGTGCTACATTAGCGGGAGACACCGGGGAGCTGTTTTTT,CSATLAGDTGELFF
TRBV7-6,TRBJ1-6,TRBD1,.,TGTGCCAGCAGCTTAGCTGGACAGGGGGCATCCTATAATTCACCCCTCCACTTT,CASSLAGQGASYNSPLHF
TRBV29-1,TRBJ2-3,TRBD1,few,TGCAGCGTCGACAGGGGGCTAAGCACAGATACGCAGTATTTT,CSVDRGLSTDTQYF
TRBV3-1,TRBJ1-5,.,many,TGTGCCAGCAGCCAAGGGGGCGCGTATAGCAATCAGCCCCAGCATTTT,CASSQGGAYSNQPQHF
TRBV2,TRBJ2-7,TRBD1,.,TGTGCCAGCAGTGTTGTACAGGGGGGATACGAGCAGTACTTC,CASSVVQGGYEQYF
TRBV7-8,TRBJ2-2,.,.,TGTGCCAGCAGCTTACCCAGGGCACCTAACACCGGGGAGCTGTTTTTT,CASSLPRAPNTGELFF
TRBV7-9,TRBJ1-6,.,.,TGTGCCAGCAGCTTAGCAGCTAGATATGGTTCACCCCTCCACTTT,CASSLAARYGSPLHF
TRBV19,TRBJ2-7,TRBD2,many,TGTGCCAGTAGTCGACTAGCGGGGGAGGGCGAGCAGTACTTC,CASSRLAGEGEQYF
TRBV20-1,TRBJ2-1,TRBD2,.,TGCAGTGCGGGGAAGACCGGGACTATAGTCTACAATGAGCAGTTCTTC,CSAGKTGTIVYNEQFF
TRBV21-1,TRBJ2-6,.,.,TGTGCCAGCAGCTCGCGACTAGCGGGGATTCTTAGCTCTGGGGCCAACGTCCTGACTTTC,CASSSRLAGILSSGANVLTF
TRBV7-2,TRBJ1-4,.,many,TGTGCCAGCAGCTTAGTGTTCGGACCTAATGAAAAACTGTTTTTT,CASSLVFGPNEKLFF
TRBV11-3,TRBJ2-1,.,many,TGTGCCAGCAGCTTGGCAGTTGAGCAGTTCTTC,CASSLAVEQFF
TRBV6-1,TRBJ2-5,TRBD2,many,TGTGCCAGCAGTGAACGGGGGGGGGACGTGACCCAGTACTTC,CASSERGGDVTQYF